This T cell receptor (beta chain) was observed in a study of blood T cell repertoires in COVID-19. In the study overall: Samples came from the United States, Italy and Spain, spanning acute and convalescent COVID-19.

Profiled with immunoSEQ multiplex PCR; TCRdb holds only in-frame clones, not every one. The data show 150,000 to 200,000 clones, approximately 81% seen once. Germline values: CDR1 MDHEN, CDR2 SYDVKM. The CDR3 extends over 15 amino acids. Trimming cost V 5 bases and J 2 bases, with 15 bases left between them. The J gene is TRBJ1-2, the V gene TRBV28; D might be TRBD1 (6 bases). The receptor was derived from a man aged 35-49 years with acute or convalescent COVID-19. The sequencing input was peripheral blood. CDR3 sequence: CASSPPDSKNYGYTF. CDR3 nucleotide sequence: TGTGCCAGCAGTCCCCCGGACAGCAAGAACTATGGCTACACCTTC.